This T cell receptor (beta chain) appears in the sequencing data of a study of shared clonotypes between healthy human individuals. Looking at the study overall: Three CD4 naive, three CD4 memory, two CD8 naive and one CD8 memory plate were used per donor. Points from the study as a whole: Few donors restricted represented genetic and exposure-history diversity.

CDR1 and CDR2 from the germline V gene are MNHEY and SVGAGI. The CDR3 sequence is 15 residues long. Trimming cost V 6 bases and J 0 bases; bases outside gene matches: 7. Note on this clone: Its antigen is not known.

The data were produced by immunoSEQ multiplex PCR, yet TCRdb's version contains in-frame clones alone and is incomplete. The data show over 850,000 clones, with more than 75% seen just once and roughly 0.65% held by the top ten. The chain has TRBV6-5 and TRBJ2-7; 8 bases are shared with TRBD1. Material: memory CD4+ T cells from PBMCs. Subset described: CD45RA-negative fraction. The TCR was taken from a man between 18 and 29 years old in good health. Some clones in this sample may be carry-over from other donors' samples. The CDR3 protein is CASSYRQGTSYEQYF. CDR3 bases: TGTGCCAGCAGCTATAGACAGGGGACCTCCTACGAGCAGTACTTC.